This TCR beta chain was recovered during a study of shared clonotypes between healthy human individuals. Using immunoSEQ multiplex PCR, the repertoire was profiled, and TCRdb retains in-frame clones only, with some absent. This sample has some 2,500,000 clones, with approximately 90% found just once. With 6 bases removed from V and 0 bases from J, the gap between germline ends came to 12 bases. The CDR3 is made up of 15 amino acids. From germline, CDR1 is MNHEY and CDR2 SVGAGI. This clone was detected only once. The rearrangement uses TRBV6-5 and TRBJ2-1, with D possibly being TRBD1 (5 bases). Sequenced: naive CD4+ T cells from PBMCs. Regarding subset: CD45RA+ positively selected. This receptor was identified in a man between 18 and 35 years old in good health. Some clones in this sample may be carry-over from other donors' samples. The DNA for the CDR3 is TGTGCCAGCAGCCGACAGCCGAGCTCCTACAATGAGCAGTTCTTC. Protein sequence: CASSRQPSSYNEQFF.